This TCR beta chain was obtained from a study of a mutant IDH1 vaccine in newly diagnosed glioma. Whole-study results and caveats: Shifts in the top peripheral T cell clonotypes seemed unrelated to pseudoprogression.

Documented time point: baseline, week 1 (first vaccination visit). Sample treatment: pre-vaccination baseline after standard-of-care therapy. Each of the donors came in with new WHO grade 3 or 4 astrocytomas that were IDH1-mutant and ATRX-lost. Regarding this clone: Its target is not known.

TCRdb's copy holds only in-frame clones and misses some; the assay was immunoSEQ multiplex PCR. The sample carries 15,000 or so clones, just under 80% recorded once. The CDR3 is 13 residues long. Trimming removed 3 bases at V and 1 base at J, with 6 bases between. Germline-derived CDR1 and CDR2 are GTSNPN and SVGIG (reference sequence). The specimen was PBMCs, collected from a glioma patient treated with radiotherapy, temozolomide or both. This receptor was identified in a man aged 35 to 55 with glioma. The V and J genes are TRBV30 and TRBJ2-2; D remains unclear. The CDR3 DNA reads as TGTGCCTGGAGCTCGGGGAACACCGGGGAGCTGTTTTTT. As protein: CAWSSGNTGELFF.